The entry below describes one T cell receptor beta chain. Per the study methods: Researchers report that nucleated cell counts were estimated from reference gene primer amplification. This table comes from immunoSEQ multiplex PCR, and its TCRdb copy is limited to in-frame clones, with some not included. V and J calls plus clone size are reproduced from that table; the DNA served to infer D and trimming. The sample consists of 200,000 to 250,000 clones, 85% to 90% of them appearing once. This sample is drawn from a study of blood T cell repertoires in COVID-19. Study in general: Some COVID-19 samples were acute and others convalescent; all came from the United States, Italy and Spain.

Trimming removed 3 bases at V and 8 bases at J, with 17 bases between. Germline V lookup: CDR1 SGHVS, CDR2 FNYEAQ. The CDR3 consists of 16 residues. The chain recombines TRBV7-6 with TRBJ1-6, with D possibly being TRBD1 (5 bases). The sequence was obtained from a man over 45 with COVID-19, enrolled during active disease. The sequencing sample was made of peripheral blood. The CDR3 here is CASSFGPRARDSPLHF. The CDR3 region has the DNA TGTGCCAGCAGCTTTGGGCCCAGGGCTCGTGATTCACCCCTCCACTTT.